Listed here are 8 T cell receptor beta chains from one sample, sequenced in a study of technical replicates of blood from a few donors. Profiling relied on immunoSEQ multiplex PCR, and the TCRdb table lists in-frame clones only, not all of them. Among roughly 80,000 clones listed, roughly 92% were seen once. Sequencing was done on a sample of T cells isolated from PBMCs. Every receptor here comes from a human donor in good health.

V usage is TRBV4-3 and J usage is TRBJ2-1; 14 bases align to TRBD2. Germline CDR1 LGHNA, CDR2 YSLEER. The CDR3 consists of 16 residues. The J segment lost 7 bases and the V segment lost 3 bases, leaving 5 bases of the junction unmatched. DNA for the CDR3: TGCGCCAGCAGCCAGGGACTAGCGGGAGAGTATAATGAGCAGTTCTTC. Amino acid sequence: CASSQGLAGEYNEQFF.

V usage is TRBV30 and J usage is TRBJ2-5; tentatively, D is TRBD2 (5 bases). The CDR3 has 12 amino acids. Germline values: CDR1 GTSNPN, CDR2 SVGIG (reference sequence). V was clipped by 0 bases and J by 11 bases, with 13 bases between them. The CDR3 sequence is CAWSVRIGNQYF. The CDR3 DNA follows: TGTGCCTGGAGTGTACGGATCGGGAATCAGTACTTC.

This clone was seen just once. The rearrangement links TRBV28 to TRBJ2-3; maybe TRBD2 (6 bases). The germline CDR1 and CDR2 sequences are MDHEN and SYDVKM. CDR3 length: 15 amino acids. Trimming left V 5 bases short and J 4 bases short, with 16 bases between. CDR3 loop: CASSLRRGNSDTQYF. Here the CDR3 DNA reads TGTGCCAGCAGTCTGAGACGGGGGAACTCAGATACGCAGTATTTT.

V and J are TRBV28 and TRBJ2-3; TRBD1 aligns across 10 bases. This CDR3 contains 16 residues. The germline gives CDR1 MDHEN, CDR2 SYDVKM. The V segment lost 3 bases and the J segment 3 bases; nucleotides outside the gene matches: 6. The CDR3 DNA is TGTGCCAGCAGTTTCCTCCGGGACAGGGGAACAGATACGCAGTATTTT. It specifies CASSFLRDRGTDTQYF.

The CDR3 loop reads CASSLIVLAGGSGELFF. CDR3 sequence (DNA): TGTGCCAGCAGTTTAATAGTCCTAGCGGGAGGGTCGGGGGAGCTGTTTTTT. The chain combines TRBV28 with TRBJ2-2; TRBD2 matches 12 bases. Germline lookup yields CDR1 MDHEN and CDR2 SYDVKM. The V gene end was trimmed by 2 bases and the J gene end by 8 bases; junction bases not matched to a gene: 9. The CDR3 has 17 amino acids.

The rearrangement links TRBV19 to TRBJ2-7, with 7 bases matching TRBD2. There are 15 residues in the CDR3. V shed 5 bases, J shed 4 bases, and the junction held 11 bases outside the gene matches. Looked up from germline, CDR1 is LNHDA and CDR2 is SQIVND (reference sequence). CDR3: CASSVYPGTTYEQYF. CDR3 nucleotide sequence: TGTGCCAGTAGTGTATATCCCGGGACTACTTACGAGCAGTACTTC.

This chain joins TRBV11-3 and TRBJ2-1, with TRBD2 identical over 16 bases. Per the germline V gene, CDR1 is SGHNT and CDR2 is YENEEA. The V segment lost 4 bases and the J segment 4 bases; nucleotides outside the gene matches: 10. The CDR3 sequence is 19 residues long. CDR3 coding DNA: TGTGCCAGCAGCTCCCCCGGGACTAGCGGGAGGGCCCGGTACAATGAGCAGTTCTTC. Residues: CASSSPGTSGRARYNEQFF.

The genes are TRBV5-4 and TRBJ2-5; 10 bases fit TRBD2. CDR3 length equals 16 residues. V dropped 2 bases and J dropped 2; count of bases not matched to a gene: 6. Germline V CDR1 and CDR2: SGHNT, YYREEE (reference sequence). The CDR3 nucleotides read TGTGCCAGCAGCTTCTCTAGCGGGAGTTGGCAAGAGACCCAGTACTTC. Residues: CASSFSSGSWQETQYF. Looking up the rest from reference TRBV5-4 and TRBJ2-5 gives the full variable domain: ETGVTQSPTHLIKTRGQQVTLRCSSQSGHNTVSWYQQALGQGPQFIFQYYREEENGRGNFPPRFSGLQFPNYSSELNVNALELDDSALYLCASSFSSGSWQETQYFGPGTRLLVL.